The 32 T cell receptor beta chains presented below share a single source sample, sequenced in a study of neurological immune-mediated disorders. Time point here: technical triplicate 2. Each CDR3 protein gets one entry after TCRdb re-called the 5' RACE reads with MiXCR. The sample yields more than 30,000 distinct CDR3 sequences, about an eighth seen once. Sequencing used CD4+ T cells from blood. The receptors originated from a female donor with HTLV-1-associated myelopathy (HAM/TSP).

This clonotype was detected many times. The CDR3 spells CASSLAGVGANVLTF. The CDR3 DNA is TGTGCCAGCAGCTTAGCAGGGGTTGGGGCCAACGTCCTGACTTTC. This chain links TRBV7-9 with TRBJ2-6; D might be TRBD1 (5 bases). Germline V gene data show CDR1 as SEHNR and CDR2 as FQNEAQ (reference sequence). V shed 0 bases and J shed 3 bases, with 6 bases lying between them. This CDR3 is 15 amino acids long.

This clonotype appeared many times. The genes are TRBV20-1 and TRBJ2-3; 10 bases are a match to TRBD2. This CDR3 is built from 18 residues. J gave up 2 bases and V 0 bases, and 11 bases lay outside the gene matches. The germline gives CDR1 DFQATT, CDR2 SNEGSKA (reference sequence). The DNA of the CDR3 is TGCAGTGCTAGAGATTTCAAGAGCGGGGGGGCGTCCACAGATACGCAGTATTTT. This translates into CSARDFKSGGASTDTQYF.

In its sample, this clonotype was seen a few times. The V call is TRBV7-9, the J call TRBJ1-5; possible D gene TRBD1, 6 bases. Trimming took 5 bases from V and 5 from J, leaving 13 bases between them. This CDR3 is built from 14 residues. Per germline, CDR1 SEHNR and CDR2 FQNEAQ (reference sequence). CDR3 protein: CASSTQGGHQPQHF. DNA of the CDR3: TGTGCCAGCAGCACCCAAGGGGGTCATCAGCCCCAGCATTTT.

This clonotype was seen many times. This rearrangement joins TRBV5-1 to TRBJ2-5; 7 bases align to TRBD1. This CDR3 has 14 residues. The germline V gene encodes CDR1 SGHRS and CDR2 YFSETQ. Trimming took 2 bases from V and 5 from J; bases not matched to a gene: 6. CDR3 in DNA: TGCGCCAGCAGCTTCGGACAGGCTCCCGAGACCCAGTACTTC. Translation: CASSFGQAPETQYF. The complete variable domain, with remaining parts taken from reference TRBV5-1 and TRBJ2-5, reads KAGVTQTPRYLIKTRGQQVTLSCSPISGHRSVSWYQQTPGQGLQFLFEYFSETQRNKGNFPGRFSGRQFSNSRSEMNVSTLELGDSALYLCASSFGQAPETQYFGPGTRLLVL.

This clonotype was recorded at least ten times. J is TRBJ1-6 and V is TRBV3-1; the D gene is possibly TRBD1 (5 bases). CDR3 length: 14 amino acids. V was trimmed by 3 bases and J by 8 bases, leaving 11 bases between them. Germline CDR1 and CDR2: LGHDT and YNNKEL (reference sequence). CDR3 loop: CASSHLGGDSPLHF. The CDR3 bases are TGTGCCAGCAGCCACCTAGGAGGGGATTCACCCCTCCACTTT.

Ten or more counts support this clonotype. The chain joins TRBV6-1 to TRBJ1-1; D is uncertain. The CDR3 length is 13 residues. V was cut by 11 bases and J by 0 bases, with 13 bases left in between. Germline-derived CDR1 and CDR2 are MNHNS and SASEGT. The CDR3 is CAGAIGLNTEAFF. The CDR3 bases are TGTGCCGGCGCGATAGGGTTGAACACTGAAGCTTTCTTT.

This clonotype was counted between two and nine times. It is unclear where the CDR3 begins or ends on the DNA, so no DNA is shown, and the CDR3 is as TCRdb lists it. This chain uses TRBV3-1 with TRBJ2-2; the tabulated D call, TRBD1, remains unverified against the DNA. Germline V CDR1 and CDR2: LGHDT, YNNKEL (reference sequence). The CDR3 is 17 residues long, ends included. The CDR3 here is CASSEKGQGEPPGSCFF.

This clonotype was detected many times. This chain links TRBV6-2 or TRBV6-3 with TRBJ2-2, with 8 bases matching TRBD1. CDR1 is MNHEY and CDR2 is SVGEGT in the germline V gene. The V and J ends lost 4 bases and 5 bases, in that order; junction bases with no gene match: 15. The CDR3 is 18 residues long. The DNA for the CDR3 is TGTGCCAGCAGTTCGTCCTCGCAGGGGGCATTAGAGACCGGGGAGCTGTTTTTT. This sequence encodes CASSSSSQGALETGELFF.

This clonotype was found many times. This chain links TRBV7-2 with TRBJ2-5; 10 bases are a match to TRBD1. J was trimmed by 2 bases and V by 5 bases; bases with no gene match: 2. Germline CDR1 reads SGHTA; CDR2 reads FQGNSA. The CDR3 has 14 residues. Here the CDR3 DNA reads TGTGCCAGCAGCACGGACAGGGGGCAAGAGACCCAGTACTTC. Translating it yields CASSTDRGQETQYF.

This clonotype occurred many times. The gene calls are TRBV5-1 and TRBJ2-3; 9 bases fit TRBD2. This CDR3 is built from 17 residues. The V gene's germline CDR1 is SGHRS and CDR2 YFSETQ. The V and J ends lost 1 base and 1 base, in that order; junction bases with no gene match: 7. Written as DNA, the CDR3 is TGCGCCAGCAGCTTGTTGGCGGGGGGGCCGGGCACAGATACGCAGTATTTT. It is translated as CASSLLAGGPGTDTQYF.

This clonotype is deemed medium-sized (0.01 to 0.1%). The chain uses TRBV5-1 and TRBJ2-2; D remains ambiguous. The V and J ends lost 0 bases and 3 bases respectively, with 3 bases between them. CDR3 length: 13 amino acids. Germline-derived CDR1 and CDR2 are SGHRS and YFSETQ. CDR3 DNA: TGCGCCAGCAGCTTGGACTACACCGGGGAGCTGTTTTTT. Protein product: CASSLDYTGELFF.

This clonotype has at least ten counts. This chain joins TRBV18 and TRBJ1-2, with D tentatively TRBD1 (5 bases). Per the germline V gene, CDR1 is KGHSH and CDR2 is LQKENI. CDR3 length: 13 residues. Trimming removed 8 bases from V and 3 bases from J, with 13 bases in between. The CDR3: CASSPGGDYGYTF. CDR3 DNA sequence: TGTGCCAGCAGCCCGGGGGGGGACTATGGCTACACCTTC.

There are many counts of this clonotype. The chain combines TRBV5-6 with TRBJ2-5; maybe TRBD2 (6 bases). The V end was cut by 3 bases, the J end by 3 bases, with 18 bases between. The CDR3 totals 16 residues. Germline CDR1 SGHDT, CDR2 YYEEEE. The DNA of the CDR3 is TGTGCCAGCAGCTCCGACTGGACTAATCCCAAAGAGACCCAGTACTTC. This sequence encodes CASSSDWTNPKETQYF.

This sequence joins TRBV18 and TRBJ2-7, with D maybe TRBD2 (6 bases). The ends were cut back, 1 base at V and 3 bases at J, with 13 bases in the middle. The CDR3 is 15 residues long. The germline CDR1 and CDR2 sequences are KGHSH and LQKENI. CDR3 coding DNA: TGTGCCAGCTCACCACGAAGGGACTCCGGCTACGAGCAGTACTTC. It yields the protein CASSPRRDSGYEQYF.

This clonotype has at least ten counts. The rearrangement joins TRBV5-6 to TRBJ2-1; TRBD2 agrees at 9 bases. V lost 0 bases to trimming and J lost 2 bases; unmatched junction nucleotides: 6. The CDR3 length is 17 residues. Germline V lookup: CDR1 SGHDT, CDR2 YYEEEE. CDR3 protein: CASSLEKASGTYNEQFF. The DNA of the CDR3 is TGTGCCAGCAGCTTGGAAAAGGCTAGCGGGACCTACAATGAGCAGTTCTTC.

This clonotype was detected ten times or more. The rearrangement links TRBV5-1 to TRBJ1-1; TRBD1 agrees at 8 bases. The CDR3 has 12 residues. V trimming: 3 bases; J trimming: 8 bases; junction bases outside the gene matches: 3. Looked up from germline, CDR1 is SGHRS and CDR2 is YFSETQ. The CDR3 loop is CASSWDRSEAFF. CDR3 DNA: TGCGCCAGCAGCTGGGACAGGAGCGAAGCTTTCTTT.

This clonotype was seen many times. The chain carries TRBV12-3 or TRBV12-4 and TRBJ2-3; D perhaps matches TRBD2 (6 bases). The CDR3 consists of 13 residues. V was cut by 11 bases and J by 2 bases, with 14 bases left in between. CDR3 amino acids: CASRAGTTDTQYF. The CDR3 DNA follows: TGTGCCTCTCGGGCGGGAACCACAGATACGCAGTATTTT.

This clonotype was seen repeatedly, ten times or more. The V and J genes are TRBV20-1 and TRBJ1-5, with D possibly matching TRBD1 (6 bases). V lost 5 bases, J lost 4 bases, and 12 bases lay in between. Germline V gene sequence: CDR1 DFQATT, CDR2 SNEGSKA (reference sequence). The CDR3 runs 13 residues. The CDR3, as DNA: TGCAGTGCTGGAAGACAGGCAAATCAGCCCCAGCATTTT. The encoded protein is CSAGRQANQPQHF.

This clonotype was seen repeatedly, ten times or more. This chain links TRBV18 with TRBJ1-4; 7 bases line up with TRBD1. CDR1 is KGHSH and CDR2 is LQKENI in the germline V gene. This CDR3 spans 14 amino acids. The J segment lost 7 bases and the V segment lost 6 bases, leaving 8 bases of the junction unmatched. CDR3 sequence reads: CASSKQGIGEKLFF. The DNA of the CDR3 is TGTGCCAGCTCGAAACAGGGGATTGGTGAAAAACTGTTTTTT. The complete variable domain, with remaining parts taken from reference TRBV18 and TRBJ1-4, reads NAGVMQNPRHLVRRRGQEARLRCSPMKGHSHVYWYRQLPEEGLKFMVYLQKENIIDESGMPKERFSAEFPKEGPSILRIQQVVRGDSAAYFCASSKQGIGEKLFFGSGTQLSVL.

This clonotype was seen repeatedly, ten times or more. The V gene is TRBV20-1, the J gene TRBJ2-1, with TRBD1 matching over 8 bases. This CDR3 region has 16 residues. The V gene's germline CDR1 is DFQATT and CDR2 SNEGSKA (reference sequence). V was pared by 0 bases and J by 7 bases, with 11 bases of the junction left unmatched. The CDR3 nucleotides read TGCAGTGCTAGAGATCTTCTCCACAGGGGGTGGAATGAGCAGTTCTTC. It encodes CSARDLLHRGWNEQFF.

In this sample, this clonotype turned up many times. This rearrangement joins TRBV29-1 to TRBJ2-3; D possibly corresponds to TRBD2 (8 bases). The germline V gene encodes CDR1 SQVTM and CDR2 ANQGSEA. The V gene lost 6 bases and the J gene lost 8 bases, with 24 bases spanning the gap. This CDR3 spans 15 amino acids. The CDR3 sequence is CSVLNRGLGDGTQYF. CDR3 nucleotides: TGCAGCGTGCTGAACAGGGGACTAGGGGACGGTACGCAGTATTTT.

Turning to this clonotype: Being one base from a much bigger clone, this may be a read error. The chain uses TRBV6-2 or TRBV6-3 and TRBJ2-3; D uncertain. Trimming removed 10 bases at V and 0 bases at J, with 11 bases between. This CDR3 region has 13 residues. Germline V lookup: CDR1 MNHEY, CDR2 SVGEGT. CDR3 DNA sequence: TGTGCCATCAGAACCGACAGCACAGATACGCAGTATTTT. Translating it yields CAIRTDSTDTQYF.

This clonotype was seen at least ten times. This rearrangement joins TRBV25-1 to TRBJ2-1, with D possibly called TRBD1 or TRBD2 (5 bases each). Trimming pared 6 bases from V and 0 bases from J, leaving 15 bases between. CDR3 size: 16 residues. Germline V gene sequence: CDR1 MGHDK, CDR2 SYGVNS. The CDR3 DNA reads as TGTGCCAGCAGCACCCGCGAGGGGATCTCCTACAATGAGCAGTTCTTC. It codes for CASSTREGISYNEQFF.

This clonotype has a count of ten or more. This chain links TRBV11-2 with TRBJ2-3; D uncertain. The V end was cut by 3 bases, the J end by 2 bases, with 0 bases between. This CDR3 has 11 residues. Germline assignment: CDR1 SGHAT and CDR2 FQNNGV. The CDR3 spells CASSFTDTQYF. The CDR3 DNA sequence: TGTGCCAGCAGCTTCACAGATACGCAGTATTTT.

This clonotype was seen many times. The chain joins TRBV7-2 to TRBJ1-5, with a tentative D call TRBD1 (5 bases). Germline CDR1 is SGHTA and CDR2 is FQGNSA. This CDR3 is built from 16 residues. V was shortened by 2 bases and J by 3 bases, with 14 bases between the two germline ends. Here the CDR3 reads CASSLSSGQHNQPQHF. CDR3 bases: TGTGCCAGCAGCTTATCGTCTGGACAACACAATCAGCCCCAGCATTTT.

This clonotype was observed at least ten times. The chain is built from TRBV7-2 and TRBJ2-3; TRBD1 matches 7 bases. CDR1 and CDR2 from the germline V gene are SGHTA and FQGNSA. This CDR3 has 15 residues. V dropped 1 base and J dropped 3; count of bases not matched to a gene: 4. CDR3 loop: CASSLGTGATDTQYF. The DNA of the CDR3 is TGTGCCAGCAGCTTAGGTACAGGGGCAACAGATACGCAGTATTTT.

This clonotype has at least ten counts. The rearrangement joins TRBV28 to TRBJ2-3; no definite D call. The V and J ends lost 6 bases and 3 bases respectively, with 13 bases between them. CDR3 length equals 14 residues. Germline V gene lookup returns CDR1 MDHEN and CDR2 SYDVKM. CDR3 loop: CASSPSGLTDTQYF. The CDR3 bases are TGTGCCAGCAGCCCCTCTGGGTTAACAGATACGCAGTATTTT. The variable domain in full, with the rest retrieved from reference TRBV28 and TRBJ2-3, is DVKVTQSSRYLVKRTGEKVFLECVQDMDHENMFWYRQDPGLGLRLIYFSYDVKMKEKGDIPEGYSVSREKKERFSLILESASTNQTSMYLCASSPSGLTDTQYFGPGTRLTVL.

In this sample, this clonotype turned up many times. This sequence joins TRBV10-3 and TRBJ2-1; 15 bases align to TRBD2. Trimming at V came to 2 bases and at J to 8 bases, leaving 19 bases not matched to a gene. This CDR3 has 21 amino acids. The germline V gene encodes CDR1 ENHRY and CDR2 SYGVKD. Here the CDR3 DNA reads TGTGCCATCAGTGAGGTGACAACCGGGACTAGCGGGAGGATGCCGTTCGATGAGCAGTTCTTC. Translated: CAISEVTTGTSGRMPFDEQFF.

This clonotype has ten or more counts. The rearrangement uses TRBV5-1 and TRBJ2-6, with TRBD1 matching 9 bases. With V trimmed by 3 bases and J by 0 bases, 7 bases remained unmatched. This CDR3 is built from 18 residues. Looked up from germline, CDR1 is SGHRS and CDR2 is YFSETQ. The CDR3 region is CASSSLGQGYSGANVLTF. In nucleotides, the CDR3 is TGCGCCAGCAGCTCTCTGGGACAGGGTTACTCTGGGGCCAACGTCCTGACTTTC.

This clonotype has at least ten counts. The V and J genes are TRBV7-2 and TRBJ1-6, with D unclear. V was pared by 2 bases and J by 8 bases, with 10 bases between. The CDR3 runs to 14 residues. Germline V gives CDR1 SGHTA, CDR2 FQGNSA. Here the CDR3 reads CASSLRAIDSPLHF. Here the CDR3 DNA reads TGTGCCAGCAGCTTAAGGGCAATCGATTCACCCCTCCACTTT. Supplemented by reference TRBV7-2 and TRBJ1-6, the full variable domain reads GAGVSQSPSNKVTEKGKDVELRCDPISGHTALYWYRQSLGQGLEFLIYFQGNSAPDKSGLPSDRFSAERTGGSVSTLTIQRTQQEDSAVYLCASSLRAIDSPLHFGNGTRLTVT.

This clonotype was counted many times. This chain connects TRBV20-1 to TRBJ2-5; TRBD2 matches at 7 bases. J gave up 2 bases and V 1 base, and 13 bases lay outside the gene matches. Looked up from germline, CDR1 is DFQATT and CDR2 is SNEGSKA (reference sequence). CDR3 length: 17 amino acids. CDR3 loop: CSARAPSGWVPQETQYF. The CDR3 DNA is TGCAGTGCTAGAGCGCCTAGCGGTTGGGTCCCTCAAGAGACCCAGTACTTC.

The table lists this clonotype with many counts. V and J are TRBV6-1 and TRBJ2-7; D is possibly TRBD1 (5 bases). The germline V and J ends were trimmed by 6 bases and 5 bases, with 14 bases remaining between them. CDR1 and CDR2 (germline): MNHNS, SASEGT. This CDR3 is 13 amino acids long. The CDR3 reads CASRHSRTNEQYF. As DNA, the CDR3 is TGTGCCAGCAGACACAGCAGGACAAACGAGCAGTACTTC.